This TCR beta chain was captured in a study of OX40 agonist ivuxolimab in advanced cancers. About the study as a whole: Ivuxolimab was a fully human IgG2 agonistic monoclonal antibody targeting the costimulatory receptor OX40 (CD134). Three dose-escalation patients achieved partial responses, one with hepatocellular carcinoma and two with cutaneous melanoma. The purpose of peripheral TCRbeta sequencing was to test whether ivuxolimab changed TCR sequence diversity and led to clonal T-cell expansion. The paper covers the monotherapy dose-escalation part of the phase I ivuxolimab trial, which included N ≈ 50 patients. A male proportion of around 80% and a mean age of about 60 years, ranging from about 20 to 79, were recorded for the dose-escalation cohort. Intravenous ivuxolimab was administered to patients every 2 weeks at six dose levels: 0.01, 0.1, 0.3, 1.5, 3 and 10 mg/kg. Among the 52 dose-escalation patients, about 20 had hepatocellular carcinoma, about 15 melanoma, 9 renal cell carcinoma and 9 head and neck cancer. Patients were allowed to have had prior anti-PD-1, anti-PD-L1 or anti-CTLA-4 therapy, and around 43% of the dose-escalation patients had been treated with checkpoint inhibitors.

Genomic DNA was isolated from the sorted cells so that the TCRbeta CDR3 region could be sequenced. The immunoSEQ Assay was used for sequencing of TCRbeta CDR3 regions. The immuneACCESS repertoire file appears here via TCRdb, limited to in-frame rearrangements. These files lack a portion of the clones; in checked studies, under half of the deficit traces to unresolved V genes, and the cause of the others is not known. This sample gives some 12,000 clones in total; under 80% of them show up just once. Over 25% of the sample rests with the top ten. Results the study describes overall, beyond this receptor: At doses of 0.1 to 3.0 mg/kg, clonal expansion of both CD4+ and CD8+ T cells in blood was seen between baseline and week 6. Low levels of normalized T-cell clonal expansion were also seen in some patients who did not respond. In the 0.1-3.0 mg/kg groups, partial responders were among the patients with the lowest normalized peripheral clonal expansion, particularly in CD8+ T cells. After ivuxolimab, more expanded clones were found on average in CD8+ T cells than in CD4+ T cells. Which antigens the clonally expanded peripheral T cells were specific for was not determined.

A remark on this clone: There is no known antigen for this receptor. No qualities accompany the bases; no much larger clone lies one base away.

The trial excluded patients who had a history of autoimmune disease or who were on systemic immunosuppression. Peripheral blood for TCR sequencing was drawn from every dose cohort at baseline, at cycle 4 day 1 and at cycle 7 day 1. Samples were obtained from an open-label, multicenter, first-in-human phase I dose-escalation trial of ivuxolimab. Adults with locally advanced or metastatic melanoma, renal cell, hepatocellular, or head and neck squamous cell carcinoma were enrolled in the trial. Before TCR sequencing, CD4+ T cells and CD8+ T cells from peripheral blood were sorted into separate populations. V is pruned by 0 bases and J by 5 bases, leaving 7 bases of the junction without a gene match. Sequences MGHRA (CDR1) and YSYEKL (CDR2) are obtained from the germline V gene. The CDR3 runs 15 amino acids, cysteine and phenylalanine included. Here the CDR3 DNA is all that survives: 45 bases in frame from base 1.

The sample in question was CD4+ or CD8+ T cells sorted from blood, obtained in a trial of the OX40 agonist ivuxolimab. This clonotype was obtained from an adult with an advanced solid tumor such as melanoma, head and neck, liver or kidney cancer. Rearrangement joined TRBV4-1 to TRBJ2-7; TRBD1 lines up with 7 middle nucleotides. The sequenced DNA is TGCGCCAGCAGCCAAGACAGGGGGATTAAGGACGAGCAGTACTTC. The translation is CASSQDRGIKDEQYF.